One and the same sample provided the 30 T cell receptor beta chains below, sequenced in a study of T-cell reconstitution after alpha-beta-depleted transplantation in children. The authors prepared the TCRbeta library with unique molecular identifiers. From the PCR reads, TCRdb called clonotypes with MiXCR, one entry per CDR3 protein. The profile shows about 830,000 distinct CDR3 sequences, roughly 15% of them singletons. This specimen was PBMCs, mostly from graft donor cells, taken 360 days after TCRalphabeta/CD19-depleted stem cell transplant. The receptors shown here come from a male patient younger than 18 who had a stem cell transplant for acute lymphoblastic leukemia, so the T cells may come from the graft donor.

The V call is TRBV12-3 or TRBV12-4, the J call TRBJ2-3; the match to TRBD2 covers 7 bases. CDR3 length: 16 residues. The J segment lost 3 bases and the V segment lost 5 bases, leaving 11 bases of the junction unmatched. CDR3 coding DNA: TGTGCCAGCAGTCCCTGGGAGGGCCGGTCGACAGATACGCAGTATTTT. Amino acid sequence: CASSPWEGRSTDTQYF.

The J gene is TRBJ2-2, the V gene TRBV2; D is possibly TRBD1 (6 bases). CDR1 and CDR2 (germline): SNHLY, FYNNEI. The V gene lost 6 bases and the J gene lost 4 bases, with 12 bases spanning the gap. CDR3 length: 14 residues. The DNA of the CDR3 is TGTGCCAGCAGGGATCGGACAGCCACCGGGGAGCTGTTTTTT. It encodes CASRDRTATGELFF.

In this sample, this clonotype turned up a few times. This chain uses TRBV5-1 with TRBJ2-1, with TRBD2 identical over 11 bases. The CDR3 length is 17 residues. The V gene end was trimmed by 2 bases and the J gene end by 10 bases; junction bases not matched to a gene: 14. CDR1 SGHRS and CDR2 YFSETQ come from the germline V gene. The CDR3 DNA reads TGCGCCAGCAGCTTCCTAGCGGGAGGCCCTTTGATTGGCGAGCAGTTCTTC. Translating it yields CASSFLAGGPLIGEQFF.

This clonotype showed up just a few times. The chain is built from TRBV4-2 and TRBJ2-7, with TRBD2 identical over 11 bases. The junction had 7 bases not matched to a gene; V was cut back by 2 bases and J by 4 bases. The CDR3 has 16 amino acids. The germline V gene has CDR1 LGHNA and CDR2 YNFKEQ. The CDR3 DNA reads TGTGCCAGCAGCCAATTGGGACTAGCGGAATCTTACGAGCAGTACTTC. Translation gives CASSQLGLAESYEQYF.

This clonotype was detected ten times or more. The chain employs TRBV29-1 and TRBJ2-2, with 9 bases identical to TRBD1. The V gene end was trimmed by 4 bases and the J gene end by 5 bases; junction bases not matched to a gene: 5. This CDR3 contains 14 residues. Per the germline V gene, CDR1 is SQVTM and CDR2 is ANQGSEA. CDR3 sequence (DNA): TGCAGCGTTGTGAGCGACAGGGGGACCGGGGAGCTGTTTTTT. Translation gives CSVVSDRGTGELFF.

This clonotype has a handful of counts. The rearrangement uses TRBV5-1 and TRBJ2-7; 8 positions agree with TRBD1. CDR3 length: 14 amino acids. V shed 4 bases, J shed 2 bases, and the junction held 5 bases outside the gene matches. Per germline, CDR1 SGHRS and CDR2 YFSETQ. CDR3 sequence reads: CASSRGQATYEQYF. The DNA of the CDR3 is TGCGCCAGCAGCAGGGGACAGGCAACCTACGAGCAGTACTTC. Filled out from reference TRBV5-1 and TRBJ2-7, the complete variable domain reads KAGVTQTPRYLIKTRGQQVTLSCSPISGHRSVSWYQQTPGQGLQFLFEYFSETQRNKGNFPGRFSGRQFSNSRSEMNVSTLELGDSALYLCASSRGQATYEQYFGPGTRLTVT.

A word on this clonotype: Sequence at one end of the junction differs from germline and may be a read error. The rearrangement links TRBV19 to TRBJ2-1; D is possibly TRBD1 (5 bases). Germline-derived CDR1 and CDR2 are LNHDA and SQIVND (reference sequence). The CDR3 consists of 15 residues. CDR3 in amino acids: CASSIRAGLYNKQFF. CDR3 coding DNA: TGTGCCAGTAGTATTAGGGCAGGGCTCTACAATAAGCAGTTCTTC.

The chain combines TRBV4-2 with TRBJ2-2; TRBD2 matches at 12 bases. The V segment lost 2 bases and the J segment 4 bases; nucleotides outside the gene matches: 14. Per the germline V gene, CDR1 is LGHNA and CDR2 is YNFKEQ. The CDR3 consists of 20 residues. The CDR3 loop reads CASSQHGLAGLPVPTGELFF. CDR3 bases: TGTGCCAGCAGCCAACACGGACTAGCGGGATTACCTGTTCCCACCGGGGAGCTGTTTTTT.

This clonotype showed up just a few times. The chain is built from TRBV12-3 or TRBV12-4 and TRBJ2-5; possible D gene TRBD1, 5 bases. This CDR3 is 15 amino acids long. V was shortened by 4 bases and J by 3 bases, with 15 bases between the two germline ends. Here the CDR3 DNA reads TGTGCCAGCAGTTGGGGCACCCTCACGGAAGAGACCCAGTACTTC. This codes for CASSWGTLTEETQYF.

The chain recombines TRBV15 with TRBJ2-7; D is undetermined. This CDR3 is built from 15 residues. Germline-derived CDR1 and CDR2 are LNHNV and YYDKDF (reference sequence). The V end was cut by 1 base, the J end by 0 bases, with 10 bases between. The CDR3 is CATSRGFDDSYEQYF. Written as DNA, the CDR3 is TGTGCCACCAGCAGAGGGTTTGACGACTCCTACGAGCAGTACTTC.

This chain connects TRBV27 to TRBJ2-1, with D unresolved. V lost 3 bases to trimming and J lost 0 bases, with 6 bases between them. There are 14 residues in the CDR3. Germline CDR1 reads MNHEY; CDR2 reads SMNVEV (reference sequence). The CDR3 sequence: CASSFVASYNEQFF. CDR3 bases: TGTGCCAGCAGTTTCGTCGCCTCCTACAATGAGCAGTTCTTC.

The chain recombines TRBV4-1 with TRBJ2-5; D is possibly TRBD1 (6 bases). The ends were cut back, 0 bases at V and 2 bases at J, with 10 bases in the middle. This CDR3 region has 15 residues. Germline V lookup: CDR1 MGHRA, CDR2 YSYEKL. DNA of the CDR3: TGCGCCAGCAGCCAAGACTTGAGGGGGCAAGAGACCCAGTACTTC. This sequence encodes CASSQDLRGQETQYF.

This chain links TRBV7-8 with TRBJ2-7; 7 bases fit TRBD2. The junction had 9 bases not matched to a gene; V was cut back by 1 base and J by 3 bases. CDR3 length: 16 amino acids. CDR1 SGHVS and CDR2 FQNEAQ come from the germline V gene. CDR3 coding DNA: TGTGCCAGCAGCTTAGGAGCTAGCGGTACCAACTACGAGCAGTACTTC. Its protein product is CASSLGASGTNYEQYF.

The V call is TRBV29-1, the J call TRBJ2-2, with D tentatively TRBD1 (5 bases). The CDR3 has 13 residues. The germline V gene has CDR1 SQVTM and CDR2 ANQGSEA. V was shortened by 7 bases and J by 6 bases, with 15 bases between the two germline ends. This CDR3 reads CSAHEARAGELFF. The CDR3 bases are TGCAGCGCACACGAGGCCAGGGCCGGGGAGCTGTTTTTT.

The CDR3 DNA follows: TGTGCCAGTAGCCGGGACAGGCTCTTCTCTGGGGCCAACGTCCTGACTTTC. Amino acid sequence: CASSRDRLFSGANVLTF. The chain is built from TRBV21-1 and TRBJ2-6; no check of the table's D call, TRBD1, against the DNA was made. TRBV21-1 is designated a pseudogene. CDR3 length equals 17 residues.

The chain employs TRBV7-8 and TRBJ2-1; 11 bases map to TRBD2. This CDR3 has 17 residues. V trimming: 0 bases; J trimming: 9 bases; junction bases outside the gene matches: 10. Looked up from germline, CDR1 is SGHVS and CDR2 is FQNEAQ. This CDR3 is CASSLARLAGRRFEQFF. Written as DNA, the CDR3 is TGTGCCAGCAGCTTAGCTCGACTAGCGGGGAGACGGTTTGAGCAGTTCTTC.

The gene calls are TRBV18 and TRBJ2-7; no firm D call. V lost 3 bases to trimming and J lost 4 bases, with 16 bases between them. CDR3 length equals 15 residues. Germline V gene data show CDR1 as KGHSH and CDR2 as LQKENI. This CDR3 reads CASSPEVTALYEQYF. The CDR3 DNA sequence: TGTGCCAGCTCACCTGAGGTTACGGCTTTGTACGAGCAGTACTTC.

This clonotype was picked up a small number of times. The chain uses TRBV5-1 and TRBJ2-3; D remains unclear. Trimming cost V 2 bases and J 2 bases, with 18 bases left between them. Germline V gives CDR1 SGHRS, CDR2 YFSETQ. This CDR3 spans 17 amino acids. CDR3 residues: CASSLRPLRMDTDTQYF. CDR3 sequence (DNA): TGCGCCAGCAGCTTAAGGCCCCTGAGGATGGACACAGATACGCAGTATTTT.

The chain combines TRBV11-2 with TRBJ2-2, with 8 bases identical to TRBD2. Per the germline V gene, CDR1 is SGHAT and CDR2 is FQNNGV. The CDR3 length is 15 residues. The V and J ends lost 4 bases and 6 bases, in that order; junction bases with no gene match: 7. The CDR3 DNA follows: TGTGCCAGCAGCTCCGGTTTGGGACTAGCCGGGGAGCTGTTTTTT. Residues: CASSSGLGLAGELFF.

The CDR3 loop reads CASSPARDRGLTDTQYF. The CDR3 DNA follows: TGTGCCAGCAGCCCGGCAAGGGACAGGGGGCTAACAGATACGCAGTATTTT. The J gene is TRBJ2-3, the V gene TRBV7-9, with 12 bases that match TRBD1. CDR3 length equals 17 residues. The germline V gene has CDR1 SEHNR and CDR2 FQNEAQ (reference sequence). V lost 5 bases to trimming and J lost 3 bases; unmatched junction nucleotides: 9.

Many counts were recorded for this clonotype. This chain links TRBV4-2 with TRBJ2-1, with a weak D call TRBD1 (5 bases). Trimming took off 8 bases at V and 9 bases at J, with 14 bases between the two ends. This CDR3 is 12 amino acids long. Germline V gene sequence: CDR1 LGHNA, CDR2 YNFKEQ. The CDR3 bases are TGTGCCAGCGCAGGGTTCAAGGGTGAGCAGTTCTTC. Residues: CASAGFKGEQFF.

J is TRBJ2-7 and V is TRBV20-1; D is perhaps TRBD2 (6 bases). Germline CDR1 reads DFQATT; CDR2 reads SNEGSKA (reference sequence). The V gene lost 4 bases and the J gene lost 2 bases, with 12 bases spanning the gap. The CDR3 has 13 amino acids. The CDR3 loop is CSAMRDRTYEQYF. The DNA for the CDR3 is TGCAGTGCTATGCGGGACCGCACCTACGAGCAGTACTTC.

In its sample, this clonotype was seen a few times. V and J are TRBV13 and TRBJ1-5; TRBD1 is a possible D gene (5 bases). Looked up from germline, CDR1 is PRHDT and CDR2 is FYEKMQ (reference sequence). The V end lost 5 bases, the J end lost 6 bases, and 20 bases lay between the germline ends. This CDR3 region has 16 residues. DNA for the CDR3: TGTGCCAGCAGCCTTTCTGGGGGGGATTCGATTCAGCCCCAGCATTTT. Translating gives CASSLSGGDSIQPQHF.

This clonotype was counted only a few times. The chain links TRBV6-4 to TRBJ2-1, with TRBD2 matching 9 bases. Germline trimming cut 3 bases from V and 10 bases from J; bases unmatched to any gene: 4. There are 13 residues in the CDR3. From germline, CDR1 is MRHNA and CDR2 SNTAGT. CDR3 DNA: TGTGCCAGCAGTGAAGGACTAGCGCTCGAGCAGTTCTTC. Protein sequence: CASSEGLALEQFF.

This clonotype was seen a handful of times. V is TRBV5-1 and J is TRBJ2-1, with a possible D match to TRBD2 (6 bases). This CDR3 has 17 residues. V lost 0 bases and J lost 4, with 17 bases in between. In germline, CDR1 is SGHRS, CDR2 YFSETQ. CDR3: CASSLGAREIGYNEQFF. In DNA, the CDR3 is TGCGCCAGCAGCTTGGGTGCTCGGGAGATAGGTTACAATGAGCAGTTCTTC.

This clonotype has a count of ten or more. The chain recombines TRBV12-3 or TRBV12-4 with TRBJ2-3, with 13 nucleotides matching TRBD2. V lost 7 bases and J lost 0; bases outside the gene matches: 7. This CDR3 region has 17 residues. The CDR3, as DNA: TGTGCCAGCATTCCACTAGCGGGAGGGCCTAGCACAGATACGCAGTATTTT. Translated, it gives CASIPLAGGPSTDTQYF.

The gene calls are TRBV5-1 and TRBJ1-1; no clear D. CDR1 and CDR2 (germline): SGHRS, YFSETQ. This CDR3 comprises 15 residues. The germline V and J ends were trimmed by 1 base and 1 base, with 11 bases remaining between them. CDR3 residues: CASSLWVGRNTEAFF. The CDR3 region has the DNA TGCGCCAGCAGCTTGTGGGTTGGGAGGAACACTGAAGCTTTCTTT.

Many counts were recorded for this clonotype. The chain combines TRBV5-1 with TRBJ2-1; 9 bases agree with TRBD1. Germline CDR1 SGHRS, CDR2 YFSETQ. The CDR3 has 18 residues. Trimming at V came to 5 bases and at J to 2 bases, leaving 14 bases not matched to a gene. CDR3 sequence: CASSEQSFRDRAYNEQFF. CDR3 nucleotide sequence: TGCGCCAGCAGTGAACAATCATTCCGGGACAGGGCCTACAATGAGCAGTTCTTC.

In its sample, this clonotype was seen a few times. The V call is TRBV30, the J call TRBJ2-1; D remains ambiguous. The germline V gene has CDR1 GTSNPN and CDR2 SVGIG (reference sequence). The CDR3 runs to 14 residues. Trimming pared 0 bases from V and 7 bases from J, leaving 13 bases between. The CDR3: CAWSVGIAQNEQFF. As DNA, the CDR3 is TGTGCCTGGAGTGTGGGAATAGCTCAAAATGAGCAGTTCTTC.

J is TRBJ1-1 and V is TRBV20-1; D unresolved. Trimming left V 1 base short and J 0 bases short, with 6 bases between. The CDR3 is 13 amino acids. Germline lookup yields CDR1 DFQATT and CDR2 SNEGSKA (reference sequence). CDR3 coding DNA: TGCAGTGCTAGAGGACCGCTGAACACTGAAGCTTTCTTT. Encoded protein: CSARGPLNTEAFF.